The clone carrying this TCR beta chain was seen only once. V was pared by 2 bases and J by 5 bases, with 10 bases between. CDR3 size: 14 residues. In germline, CDR1 is SGHTA, CDR2 FQGNSA. The sample belongs to a study of blood T cell repertoires in COVID-19. Assay: immunoSEQ multiplex PCR; the TCRdb copy retains only in-frame clones and omits some. The repertoire holds 50,000 to 60,000 clones, with more than 90% as singletons. This chain links TRBV7-2 with TRBJ2-1; tentative D call: TRBD1 (5 bases). Sequenced sample: peripheral blood. This sequence originates from a woman older than 75 with acute or convalescent COVID-19. The DNA for the CDR3 is TGTGCCAGCAGCTTACGGACACCTAACAATGAGCAGTTCTTC. Translated, it gives CASSLRTPNNEQFF.